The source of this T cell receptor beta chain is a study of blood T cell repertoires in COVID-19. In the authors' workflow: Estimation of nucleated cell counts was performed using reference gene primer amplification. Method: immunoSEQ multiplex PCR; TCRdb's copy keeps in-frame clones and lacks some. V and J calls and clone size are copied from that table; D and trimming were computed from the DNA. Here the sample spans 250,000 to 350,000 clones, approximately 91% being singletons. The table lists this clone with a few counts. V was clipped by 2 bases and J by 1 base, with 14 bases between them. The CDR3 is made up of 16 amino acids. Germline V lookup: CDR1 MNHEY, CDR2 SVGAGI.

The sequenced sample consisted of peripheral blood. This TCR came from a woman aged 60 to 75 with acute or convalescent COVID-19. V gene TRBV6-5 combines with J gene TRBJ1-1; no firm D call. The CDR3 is CASSYRLSRGNTEAFF. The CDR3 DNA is TGTGCCAGCAGTTACCGGTTGTCTCGGGGGAACACTGAAGCTTTCTTT.